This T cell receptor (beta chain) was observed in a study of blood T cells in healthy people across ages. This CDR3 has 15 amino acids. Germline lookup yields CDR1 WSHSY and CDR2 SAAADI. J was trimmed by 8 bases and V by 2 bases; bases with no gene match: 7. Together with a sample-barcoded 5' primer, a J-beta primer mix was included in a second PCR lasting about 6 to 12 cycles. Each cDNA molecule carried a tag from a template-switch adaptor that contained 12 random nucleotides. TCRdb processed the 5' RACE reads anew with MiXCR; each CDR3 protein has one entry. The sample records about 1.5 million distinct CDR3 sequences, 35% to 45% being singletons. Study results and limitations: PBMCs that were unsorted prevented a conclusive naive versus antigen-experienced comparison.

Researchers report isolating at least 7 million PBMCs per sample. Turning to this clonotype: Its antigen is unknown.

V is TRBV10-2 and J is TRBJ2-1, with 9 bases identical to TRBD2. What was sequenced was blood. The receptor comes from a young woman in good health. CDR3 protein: CASSERGTSLDEQFF. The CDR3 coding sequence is TGCGCCAGCAGTGAGAGGGGGACTAGCCTCGATGAGCAGTTCTTC.